These 6 T cell receptor beta chains share one sample of origin, sequenced in a study of cytomegalovirus exposure and HLA in healthy donors (TCRdb year 2017). Receptor libraries were prepared by the immunoSEQ multiplex PCR assay. A mixture of 60 forward primers for TCR Vbeta segments and 13 reverse primers for TCR Jbeta segments was used in the multiplex PCR. Not all clones reach the TCRdb copy of this immuneACCESS table, which keeps in-frame sequences only. Checked studies attribute under half of the gap to unresolved V genes and leave the rest unexplained. In all, the sample holds about 140,000 clones, and roughly 70% of those were seen once. The ten most abundant clones make up 3% to 3.5% of the sample. Source material: PBMCs. The receptors shown here come from a middle-aged man in good health and CMV-seronegative.

This clone has just one count. This sequence joins TRBV6-6 and TRBJ2-1, with 10 bases fitting TRBD2. The CDR3 consists of 14 residues. The trim removed 5 bases at V and 5 bases at J, leaving 3 bases unmatched. Germline CDR1 MNHNY, CDR2 SVGAGI (reference sequence). The CDR3 nucleotides are TGTGCCAGCAGTCAAGCGGGAGGGGACAATGAGCAGTTCTTC. Translating gives CASSQAGGDNEQFF.

The chain links TRBV29-1 to TRBJ2-1; 12 bases are a match to TRBD2. After removal of 5 bases from V and 2 bases from J, the junction contained 7 bases not matched to a gene. This CDR3 contains 16 residues. Germline values: CDR1 SQVTM, CDR2 ANQGSEA. This chain's CDR3 is CSVFPSGRAPYNEQFF. CDR3 coding DNA: TGCAGCGTTTTTCCTAGCGGGAGGGCCCCCTACAATGAGCAGTTCTTC.

This clone has only a few counts. The J gene is TRBJ2-5, the V gene TRBV15; TRBD2 aligns across 8 bases. The CDR3 loop spans 16 amino acids. CDR1 is LNHNV, CDR2 YYDKDF, per germline (reference sequence). With V trimmed by 4 bases and J by 1 base, 8 bases remained unmatched. This CDR3 reads CATSNPREGAQETQYF. CDR3 nucleotide sequence: TGTGCCACCAGCAATCCCCGGGAGGGAGCCCAAGAGACCCAGTACTTC.

The rearrangement joins TRBV2 to TRBJ1-2; D might be TRBD1 (6 bases). Germline CDR1 and CDR2: SNHLY and FYNNEI. The germline V and J ends were trimmed by 2 bases and 2 bases, with 12 bases remaining between them. The CDR3 contains 15 residues. The CDR3 DNA follows: TGTGCCAGCAGTGAACCGGACAGAGCAAACTATGGCTACACCTTC. It is translated as CASSEPDRANYGYTF.

The chain has TRBV2 and TRBJ1-2, with D perhaps matching TRBD1 (6 bases). V was shortened by 5 bases and J by 7 bases, with 14 bases between the two germline ends. CDR3 length equals 13 residues. Germline CDR1 and CDR2: SNHLY and FYNNEI. For the CDR3, the DNA is TGTGCCAGCAGTCCTACAGGGTCGCGTGGCTACACCTTC. It codes for CASSPTGSRGYTF.

This sequence joins TRBV6-5 and TRBJ1-4; perhaps TRBD1 as D (5 bases). The CDR3 length is 14 residues. V was trimmed by 6 bases and J by 8 bases, leaving 16 bases between them. CDR1 is MNHEY, CDR2 SVGAGI, per germline. CDR3 amino acids: CASSPRQTAEKLFF. DNA for the CDR3: TGTGCCAGCAGCCCCCGACAGACGGCGGAAAAACTGTTTTTT.